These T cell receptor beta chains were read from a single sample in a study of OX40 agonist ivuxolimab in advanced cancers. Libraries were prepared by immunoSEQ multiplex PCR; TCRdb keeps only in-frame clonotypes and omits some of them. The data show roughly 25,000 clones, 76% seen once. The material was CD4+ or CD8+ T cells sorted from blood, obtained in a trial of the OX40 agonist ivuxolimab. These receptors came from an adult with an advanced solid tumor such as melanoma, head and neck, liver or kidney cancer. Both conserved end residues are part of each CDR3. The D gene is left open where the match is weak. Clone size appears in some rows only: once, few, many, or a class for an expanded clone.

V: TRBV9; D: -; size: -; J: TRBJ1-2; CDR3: CASSPGSGPDGYTF; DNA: TGTGCCAGCAGCCCTGGGTCAGGTCCCGATGGCTACACCTTC
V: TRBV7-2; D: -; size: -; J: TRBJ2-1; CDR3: CASSWYNEQFF; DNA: TGTGCCAGCAGTTGGTACAATGAGCAGTTCTTC
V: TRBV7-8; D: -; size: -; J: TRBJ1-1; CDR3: CASSPTVGRAGLNTEAFF; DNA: TGTGCCAGCAGCCCGACAGTGGGCAGGGCCGGGTTGAACACTGAAGCTTTCTTT
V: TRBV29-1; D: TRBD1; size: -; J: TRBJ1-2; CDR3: CSVLLSRGNFLDGYTF; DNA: TGCAGCGTGCTCCTTTCCAGGGGGAATTTTTTGGATGGCTACACCTTC
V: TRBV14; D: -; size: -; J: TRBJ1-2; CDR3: CASSQDASAYGYTF; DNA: TGTGCCAGCAGCCAAGATGCCTCGGCCTATGGCTACACCTTC
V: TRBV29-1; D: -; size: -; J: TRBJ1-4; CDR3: CSVGRDGTNEKLFF; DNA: TGCAGCGTAGGCAGGGATGGCACTAATGAAAAACTGTTTTTT
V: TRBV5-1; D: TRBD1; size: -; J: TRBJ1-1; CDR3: CASSRTGGSDTEAFF; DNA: TGCGCCAGCAGCAGGACAGGGGGCTCGGACACTGAAGCTTTCTTT
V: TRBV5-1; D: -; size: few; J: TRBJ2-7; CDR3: CASSLDVSTYEQYF; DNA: TGCGCCAGCAGCTTGGATGTCTCCACCTACGAGCAGTACTTC
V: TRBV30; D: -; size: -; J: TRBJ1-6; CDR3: CAWSVRGGWNSPLHF; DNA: TGTGCCTGGAGTGTACGGGGGGGCTGGAATTCACCCCTCCACTTT
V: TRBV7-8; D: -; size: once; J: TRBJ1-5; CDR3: CASSPRDTLYQPQHF; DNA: TGTGCCAGCAGCCCCCGAGACACCCTTTATCAGCCCCAGCATTTT
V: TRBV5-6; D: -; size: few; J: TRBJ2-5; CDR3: CASSLARVVTQYF; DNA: TGTGCCAGCAGCTTGGCTCGGGTGGTGACCCAGTACTTC
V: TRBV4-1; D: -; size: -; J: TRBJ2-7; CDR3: CASSSGLQPYEQYF; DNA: TGCGCCAGCAGCTCGGGACTGCAACCCTACGAGCAGTACTTC
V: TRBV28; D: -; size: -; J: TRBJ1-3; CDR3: CASSSPNTIYF; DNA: TGTGCCAGCAGTTCCCCTAACACCATATATTTT
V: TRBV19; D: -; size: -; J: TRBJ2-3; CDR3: CASSARIGGGTDTQYF; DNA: TGTGCCAGTAGCGCTCGGATCGGAGGGGGCACAGATACGCAGTATTTT
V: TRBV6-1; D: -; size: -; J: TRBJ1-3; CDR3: CAGRYLPGNTIYF; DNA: TGTGCCGGAAGATACCTCCCTGGAAACACCATATATTTT
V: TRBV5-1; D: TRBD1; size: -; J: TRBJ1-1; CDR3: CASSFDRDTEAFF; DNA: TGCGCCAGCAGCTTCGACAGGGACACTGAAGCTTTCTTT
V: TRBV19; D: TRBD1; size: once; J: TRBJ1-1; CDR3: CASSIQGARITEAFF; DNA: TGTGCCAGTAGTATACAGGGGGCGCGTATCACTGAAGCTTTCTTT
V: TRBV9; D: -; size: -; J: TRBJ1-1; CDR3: CASSVYNTEAFF; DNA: TGTGCCAGCAGCGTCTACAACACTGAAGCTTTCTTT
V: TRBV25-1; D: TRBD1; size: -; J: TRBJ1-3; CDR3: CASSGNRGISGNTIYF; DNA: TGTGCCAGCAGTGGGAACAGGGGCATCTCTGGAAACACCATATATTTT
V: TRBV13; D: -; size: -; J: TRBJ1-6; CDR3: CASSLGVQGGSPLHF; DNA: TGTGCCAGCAGCTTAGGCGTACAGGGAGGTTCACCCCTCCACTTT
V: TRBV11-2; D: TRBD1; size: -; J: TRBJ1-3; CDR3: CASSLDRGIGNTIYF; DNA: TGTGCCAGCAGCTTAGACAGGGGGATAGGAAACACCATATATTTT
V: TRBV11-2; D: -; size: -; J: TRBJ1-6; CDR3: CASSLSPGQNSPLHF; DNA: TGTGCCAGCAGCTTATCACCAGGGCAGAATTCACCCCTCCACTTT
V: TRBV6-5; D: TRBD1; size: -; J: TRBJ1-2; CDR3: CASSPGQASSGGYTF; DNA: TGTGCCAGCAGTCCGGGACAGGCGTCTAGTGGAGGCTACACCTTC
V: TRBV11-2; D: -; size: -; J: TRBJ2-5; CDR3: CASSPPYQETQYF; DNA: TGTGCCAGCAGCCCCCCTTATCAAGAGACCCAGTACTTC
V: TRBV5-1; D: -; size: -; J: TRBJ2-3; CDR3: CASSSRPTDSDTQYF; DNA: TGCGCCAGCAGCTCCCGACCGACGGACTCAGATACGCAGTATTTT
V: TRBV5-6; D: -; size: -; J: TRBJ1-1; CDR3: CASSRGGFTEAFF; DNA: TGTGCCAGCAGCCGGGGGGGCTTCACTGAAGCTTTCTTT
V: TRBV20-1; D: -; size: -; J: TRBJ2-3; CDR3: CSWGTDTQYF; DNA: TGCAGTTGGGGGACAGATACGCAGTATTTT
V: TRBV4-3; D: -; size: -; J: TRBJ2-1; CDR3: CASSQDRGSSYNEQFF; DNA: TGCGCCAGCAGCCAAGATCGGGGGAGCTCCTACAATGAGCAGTTCTTC
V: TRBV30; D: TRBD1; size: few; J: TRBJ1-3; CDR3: CAWSRFRGTGHSGNTIYF; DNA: TGTGCCTGGAGCCGATTTAGAGGGACAGGCCACTCTGGAAACACCATATATTTT
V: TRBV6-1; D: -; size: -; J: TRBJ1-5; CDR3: CASSGSTGSNQPQHF; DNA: TGTGCCAGCAGTGGATCAACAGGGAGCAATCAGCCCCAGCATTTT
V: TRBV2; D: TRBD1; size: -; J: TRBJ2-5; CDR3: CASSDVGQGKETQYF; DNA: TGTGCCAGCAGTGATGTGGGACAGGGGAAAGAGACCCAGTACTTC
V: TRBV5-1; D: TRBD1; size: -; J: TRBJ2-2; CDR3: CASSLDRANTGELFF; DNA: TGCGCCAGCAGCCTGGACAGGGCGAACACCGGGGAGCTGTTTTTT
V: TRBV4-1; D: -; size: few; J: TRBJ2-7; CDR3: CASSLSGGYEQYF; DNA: TGCGCCAGCAGCCTTTCCGGGGGTTACGAGCAGTACTTC
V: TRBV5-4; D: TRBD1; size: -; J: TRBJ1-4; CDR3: CASSFWTGNEKLFF; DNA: TGTGCCAGCAGCTTCTGGACAGGTAATGAAAAACTGTTTTTT
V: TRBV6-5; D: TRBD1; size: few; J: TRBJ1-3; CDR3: CASSYSDRAGNTIYF; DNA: TGTGCCAGCAGTTACTCGGACAGGGCTGGAAACACCATATATTTT
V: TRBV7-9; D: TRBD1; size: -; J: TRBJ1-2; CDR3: CASSLRDLRQGGYGYTF; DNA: TGTGCCAGCAGCTTACGGGACCTCAGACAGGGAGGCTATGGCTACACCTTC
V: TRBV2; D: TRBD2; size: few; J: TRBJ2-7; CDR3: CASRNPRTSYSYEQYF; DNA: TGTGCCAGCAGGAATCCCCGGACTAGCTACTCCTACGAGCAGTACTTC
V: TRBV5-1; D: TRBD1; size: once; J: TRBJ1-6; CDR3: CASSSHGTDMKPLHF; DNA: TGCGCCAGCAGCTCGCACGGGACAGACATGAAACCCCTCCACTTT
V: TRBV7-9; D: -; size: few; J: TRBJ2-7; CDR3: CASSLAGDIEQYF; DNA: TGTGCCAGCAGCTTAGCAGGGGATATCGAGCAGTACTTC
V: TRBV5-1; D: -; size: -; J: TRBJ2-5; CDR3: CASSLPLGETQYF; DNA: TGCGCCAGCAGCTTACCCCTGGGCGAGACCCAGTACTTC
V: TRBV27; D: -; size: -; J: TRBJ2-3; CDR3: CASRLSTDTQYF; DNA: TGTGCCAGCAGGTTAAGCACAGATACGCAGTATTTT
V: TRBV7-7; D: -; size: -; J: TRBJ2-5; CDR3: CASSFRDTYQETQYF; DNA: TGTGCTAGCAGCTTCCGGGATACGTACCAAGAGACCCAGTACTTC
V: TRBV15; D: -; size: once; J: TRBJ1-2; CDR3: CATSRDASAGVNYGYTF; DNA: TGTGCCACCAGCAGAGATGCATCGGCAGGGGTCAACTATGGCTACACCTTC
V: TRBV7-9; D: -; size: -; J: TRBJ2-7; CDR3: CASSRREPYEQYF; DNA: TGTGCCAGCAGCCGCAGGGAACCCTACGAGCAGTACTTC
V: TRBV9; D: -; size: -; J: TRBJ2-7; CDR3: CASSVLDLGEQYF; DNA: TGTGCCAGCAGCGTACTGGACCTAGGCGAGCAGTACTTC
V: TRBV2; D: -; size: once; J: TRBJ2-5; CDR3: CASSEMETQYF; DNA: TGTGCCAGCAGTGAAATGGAGACCCAGTACTTC
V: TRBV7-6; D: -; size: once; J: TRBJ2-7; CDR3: CASSLGGGIAPYEQYF; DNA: TGTGCCAGCAGCTTAGGAGGGGGAATAGCACCGTACGAGCAGTACTTC
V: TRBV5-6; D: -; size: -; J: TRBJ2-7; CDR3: CASSPSGWQPSYEQYF; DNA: TGTGCCAGCAGCCCGTCGGGTTGGCAGCCATCCTACGAGCAGTACTTC
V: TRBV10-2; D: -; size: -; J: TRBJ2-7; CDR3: CASSAHGTYEQYF; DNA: TGCGCCAGCAGTGCCCACGGAACCTACGAGCAGTACTTC
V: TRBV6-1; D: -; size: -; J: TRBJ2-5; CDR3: CASRPGGGETQYF; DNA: TGTGCCAGCAGGCCGGGGGGCGGGGAGACCCAGTACTTC
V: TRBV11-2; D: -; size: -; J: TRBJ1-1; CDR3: CASSLGASTEAFF; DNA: TGTGCCAGCAGCTTGGGGGCGAGCACTGAAGCTTTCTTT
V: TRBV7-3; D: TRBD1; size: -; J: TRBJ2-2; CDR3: CASSLYRGPNTGELFF; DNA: TGTGCCAGCAGCCTATACAGGGGACCGAACACCGGGGAGCTGTTTTTT